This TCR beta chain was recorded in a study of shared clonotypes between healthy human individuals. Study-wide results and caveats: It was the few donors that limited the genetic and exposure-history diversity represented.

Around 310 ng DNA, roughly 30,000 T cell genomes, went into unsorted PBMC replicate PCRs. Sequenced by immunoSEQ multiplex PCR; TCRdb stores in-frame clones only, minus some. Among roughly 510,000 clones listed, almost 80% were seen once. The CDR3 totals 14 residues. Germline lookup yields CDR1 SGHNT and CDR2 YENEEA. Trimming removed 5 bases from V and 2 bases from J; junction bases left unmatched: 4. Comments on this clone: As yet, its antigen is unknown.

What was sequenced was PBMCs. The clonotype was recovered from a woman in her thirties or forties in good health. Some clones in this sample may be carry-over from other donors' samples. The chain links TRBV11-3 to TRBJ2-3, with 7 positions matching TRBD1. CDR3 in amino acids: CASSPGQNTDTQYF. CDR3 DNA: TGTGCCAGCAGCCCGGGACAGAACACAGATACGCAGTATTTT.